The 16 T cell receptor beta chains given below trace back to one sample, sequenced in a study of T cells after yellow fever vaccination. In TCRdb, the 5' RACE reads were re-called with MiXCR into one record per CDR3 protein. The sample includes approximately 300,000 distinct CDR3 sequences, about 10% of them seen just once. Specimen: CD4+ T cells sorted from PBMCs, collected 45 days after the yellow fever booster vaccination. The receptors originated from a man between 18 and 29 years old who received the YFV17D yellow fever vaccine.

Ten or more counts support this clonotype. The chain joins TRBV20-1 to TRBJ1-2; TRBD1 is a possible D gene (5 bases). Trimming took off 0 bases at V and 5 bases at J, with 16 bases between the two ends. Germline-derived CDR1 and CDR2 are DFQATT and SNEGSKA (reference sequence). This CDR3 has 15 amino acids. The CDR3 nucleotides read TGCAGTGCTAGAGATCTACATACCGACAGATATGGCTACACCTTC. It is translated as CSARDLHTDRYGYTF.

The chain's CDR3 is CASSWGRRGPVTGELFF. CDR3 DNA: TGTGCCAGCAGTTGGGGCCGGCGGGGGCCTGTCACCGGGGAGCTGTTTTTT. The gene calls are TRBV6-2 or TRBV6-3 and TRBJ2-2; a weak D match, TRBD2 (7 bases). The CDR3 has 17 residues. Germline lookup yields CDR1 MNHEY and CDR2 SVGEGT. The V end was cut by 4 bases, the J end by 4 bases, with 19 bases between.

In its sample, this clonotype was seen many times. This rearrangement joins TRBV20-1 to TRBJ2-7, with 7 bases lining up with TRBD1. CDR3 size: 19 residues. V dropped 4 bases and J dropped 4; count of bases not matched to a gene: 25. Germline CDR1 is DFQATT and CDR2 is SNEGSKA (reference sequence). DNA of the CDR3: TGCAGTGCTATAACGCGCCTGACAGGGAAACAGGGAAAGCGTTACGAGCAGTACGTC. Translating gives CSAITRLTGKQGKRYEQYV.

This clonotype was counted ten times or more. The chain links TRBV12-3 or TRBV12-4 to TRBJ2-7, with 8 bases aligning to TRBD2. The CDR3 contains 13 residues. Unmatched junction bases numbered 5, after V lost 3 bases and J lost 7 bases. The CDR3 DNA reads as TGTGCCAGCAGTTTCGGGGGGGCTCGAGAGCAGTACGTC. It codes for CASSFGGAREQYV.

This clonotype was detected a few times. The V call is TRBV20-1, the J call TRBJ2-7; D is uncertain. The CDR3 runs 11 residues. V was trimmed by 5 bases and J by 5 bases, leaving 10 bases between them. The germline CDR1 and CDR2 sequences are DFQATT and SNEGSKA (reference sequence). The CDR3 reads CSALIGDEQYF. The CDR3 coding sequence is TGCAGTGCTCTAATTGGTGACGAGCAGTACTTC.

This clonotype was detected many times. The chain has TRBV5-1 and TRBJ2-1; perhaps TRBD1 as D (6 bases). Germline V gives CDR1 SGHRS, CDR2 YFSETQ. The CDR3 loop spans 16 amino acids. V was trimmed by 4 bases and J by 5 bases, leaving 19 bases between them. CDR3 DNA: TGCGCCAGCAGCCAGCCCGGGGCAGGGGCCAACAATGAGCAGTTCTTC. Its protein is CASSQPGAGANNEQFF.

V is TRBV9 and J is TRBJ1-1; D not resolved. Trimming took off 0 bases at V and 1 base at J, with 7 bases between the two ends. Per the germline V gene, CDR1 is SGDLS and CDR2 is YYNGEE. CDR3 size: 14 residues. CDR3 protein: CASSVDMKNTEAFF. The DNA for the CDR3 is TGTGCCAGCAGCGTAGATATGAAGAACACTGAAGCTTTCTTT.

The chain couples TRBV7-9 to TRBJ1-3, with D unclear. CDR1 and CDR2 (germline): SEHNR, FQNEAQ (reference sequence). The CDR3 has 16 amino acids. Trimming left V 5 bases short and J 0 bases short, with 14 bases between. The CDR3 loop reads CASSPREDTSGNTIYF. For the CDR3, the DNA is TGTGCCAGCAGCCCTAGAGAAGACACCTCTGGAAACACCATATATTTT.

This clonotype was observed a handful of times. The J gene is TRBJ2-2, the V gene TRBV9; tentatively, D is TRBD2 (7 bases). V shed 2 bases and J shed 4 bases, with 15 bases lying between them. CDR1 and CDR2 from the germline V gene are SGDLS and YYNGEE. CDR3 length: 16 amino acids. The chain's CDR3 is CASSVGGLAVTGELFF. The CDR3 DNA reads TGTGCCAGCAGCGTGGGGGGGCTAGCGGTCACCGGGGAGCTGTTTTTT.

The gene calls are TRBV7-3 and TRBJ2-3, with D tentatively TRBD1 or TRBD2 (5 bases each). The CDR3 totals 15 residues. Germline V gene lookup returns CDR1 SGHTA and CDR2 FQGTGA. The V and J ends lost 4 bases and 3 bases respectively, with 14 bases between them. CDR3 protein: CASSSGPGRTDTQYF. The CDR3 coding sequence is TGTGCCAGCAGCTCGGGTCCAGGGAGAACAGATACGCAGTATTTT.

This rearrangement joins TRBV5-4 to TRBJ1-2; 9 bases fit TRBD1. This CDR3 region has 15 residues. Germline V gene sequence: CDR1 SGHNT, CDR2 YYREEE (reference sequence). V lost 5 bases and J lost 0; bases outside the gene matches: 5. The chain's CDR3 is CASSDRGGANYGYTF. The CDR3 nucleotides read TGTGCCAGCAGTGACAGGGGGGGAGCTAACTATGGCTACACCTTC.

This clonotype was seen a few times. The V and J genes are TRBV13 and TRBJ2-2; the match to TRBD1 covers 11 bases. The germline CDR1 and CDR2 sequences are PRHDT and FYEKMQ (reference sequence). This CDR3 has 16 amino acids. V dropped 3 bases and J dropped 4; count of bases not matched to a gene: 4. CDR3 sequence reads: CASSLDRGLGTGELFF. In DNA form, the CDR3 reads TGTGCCAGCAGCTTGGACAGGGGGCTGGGCACCGGGGAGCTGTTTTTT.

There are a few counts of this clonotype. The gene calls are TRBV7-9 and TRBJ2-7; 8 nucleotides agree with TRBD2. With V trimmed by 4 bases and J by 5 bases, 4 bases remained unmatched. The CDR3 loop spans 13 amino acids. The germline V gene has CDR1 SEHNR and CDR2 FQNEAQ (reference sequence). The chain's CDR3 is CASSSGGVHEQYF. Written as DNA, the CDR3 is TGTGCCAGCAGCTCCGGGGGGGTTCACGAGCAGTACTTC. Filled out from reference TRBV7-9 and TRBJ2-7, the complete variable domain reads DTGVSQNPRHKITKRGQNVTFRCDPISEHNRLYWYRQTLGQGPEFLTYFQNEAQLEKSRLLSDRFSAERPKGSFSTLEIQRTEQGDSAMYLCASSSGGVHEQYFGPGTRLTVT.

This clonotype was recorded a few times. CDR3 sequence reads: CASSFLPGGLNYEQYF. Written as DNA, the CDR3 is TGTGCCAGCAGTTTTCTCCCGGGGGGCCTCAACTACGAGCAGTACTTC. The chain uses TRBV6-5 and TRBJ2-7, with a possible D match to TRBD2 (7 bases). Per germline, CDR1 MNHEY and CDR2 SVGAGI. CDR3 size: 16 residues. V lost 4 bases, J lost 3 bases, and 19 bases lay in between.

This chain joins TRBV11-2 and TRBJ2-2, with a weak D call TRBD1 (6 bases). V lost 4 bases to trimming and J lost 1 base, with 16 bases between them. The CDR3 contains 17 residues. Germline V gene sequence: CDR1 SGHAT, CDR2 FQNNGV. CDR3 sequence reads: CASSSELYRVNTGELFF. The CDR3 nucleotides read TGTGCCAGCAGCTCCGAACTTTACAGGGTGAACACCGGGGAGCTGTTTTTT. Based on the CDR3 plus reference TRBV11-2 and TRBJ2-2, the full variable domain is EAGVAQSPRYKIIEKRQSVAFWCNPISGHATLYWYQQILGQGPKLLIQFQNNGVVDDSQLPKDRFSAERLKGVDSTLKIQPAKLEDSAVYLCASSSELYRVNTGELFFGEGSRLTVL.

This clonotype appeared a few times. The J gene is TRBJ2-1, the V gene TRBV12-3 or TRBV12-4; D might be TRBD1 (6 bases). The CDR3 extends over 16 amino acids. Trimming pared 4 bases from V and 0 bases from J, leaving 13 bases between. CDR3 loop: CASSSRQASSYNEQFF. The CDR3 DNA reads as TGTGCCAGCAGTTCCCGACAGGCAAGCTCCTACAATGAGCAGTTCTTC.